The 27 T cell receptor beta chains listed next were all sequenced from one sample in a study of T-cell memory formation after mild COVID-19. One entry per CDR3 protein, called by TCRdb with MiXCR from the 5' RACE reads. The table has roughly 450,000 distinct CDR3 sequences, 18% seen once; the top ten hold roughly an eighth. Sequencing input: PBMCs or a T cell subset sorted from them (not recorded which). Source of these receptors: an adult woman who had mild COVID-19 (a few samples of this study predate the infection). Cell type and time point are not known.

This clonotype was detected ten times or more. The chain employs TRBV12-3 or TRBV12-4 and TRBJ2-3, with TRBD1 as a possible D gene (7 bases). The V end lost 8 bases, the J end lost 6 bases, and 27 bases lay between the germline ends. CDR3 length: 17 amino acids. CDR3 nucleotide sequence: TGTGCCAGCCGACCTCTTTCGGCTCAGGGGGGTCGGGATACGCAGTATTTT. Translation: CASRPLSAQGGRDTQYF.

V gene TRBV29-1 combines with J gene TRBJ2-5, with 7 nucleotides matching TRBD1. This CDR3 has 13 amino acids. Trimming removed 8 bases from V and 1 base from J; junction bases left unmatched: 7. Germline V gene data show CDR1 as SQVTM and CDR2 as ANQGSEA. CDR3 nucleotides: TGCAGCTCCCGGGACAGCTCCCAAGAGACCCAGTACTTC. Its translation: CSSRDSSQETQYF.

This clonotype was counted a few times. This chain uses TRBV5-4 with TRBJ2-5, with D perhaps TRBD1 (6 bases). This CDR3 is 14 amino acids long. V lost 4 bases to trimming and J lost 1 base, with 11 bases between them. The germline CDR1 and CDR2 sequences are SGHNT and YYREEE (reference sequence). CDR3 sequence reads: CASSPGHSQETQYF. The DNA of the CDR3 is TGTGCCAGCAGCCCGGGACATAGCCAAGAGACCCAGTACTTC. Full variable domain (rest looked up from reference TRBV5-4 and TRBJ2-5): ETGVTQSPTHLIKTRGQQVTLRCSSQSGHNTVSWYQQALGQGPQFIFQYYREEENGRGNFPPRFSGLQFPNYSSELNVNALELDDSALYLCASSPGHSQETQYFGPGTRLLVL.

Regarding this clonotype: Germline and junction disagree at one end, which may indicate a read error. The V and J genes are TRBV10-3 and TRBJ2-3; weak D call: TRBD2 (7 bases). Germline values: CDR1 ENHRY, CDR2 SYGVKD. The CDR3 extends over 15 amino acids. The chain's CDR3 is CAISESFGRTATQYF. The CDR3 nucleotides are TGTGCCATCAGTGAGTCGTTCGGGAGGACAGCTACGCAGTATTTT.

CDR3 region: CASSPSLEKLFF. The CDR3 region has the DNA TGTGCCAGCAGCCCTTCGTTGGAAAAACTGTTTTTT. The chain recombines TRBV7-2 with TRBJ1-4; no clear D gene. V gave up 5 bases and J gave up 8 bases, with 9 bases separating them. Germline CDR1 SGHTA, CDR2 FQGNSA. The CDR3 loop spans 12 amino acids.

This clonotype was recorded a few times. J is TRBJ1-2 and V is TRBV12-3 or TRBV12-4; D gene ambiguous. The CDR3 contains 13 residues. With 10 bases removed from V and 4 bases from J, the gap between germline ends came to 16 bases. CDR3 loop: CATGSSSVYGYTF. CDR3 sequence (DNA): TGTGCCACCGGGAGTTCTTCTGTCTATGGCTACACCTTC.

In this sample, this clonotype turned up a few times. The chain has TRBV12-3 or TRBV12-4 and TRBJ2-3, with TRBD2 identical over 7 bases. The CDR3 covers 15 residues. V shed 5 bases and J 2 bases; nucleotides not matched to a gene: 7. The CDR3 sequence is CASSHPGLLTDTQYF. CDR3 DNA: TGTGCCAGCAGTCATCCGGGACTACTCACAGATACGCAGTATTTT.

This clonotype was detected a few times. This chain uses TRBV5-1 with TRBJ2-5, with a weak D call TRBD1 (5 bases). Germline lookup yields CDR1 SGHRS and CDR2 YFSETQ. The V and J ends lost 5 bases and 10 bases respectively, with 18 bases between them. CDR3 length: 13 amino acids. The CDR3, as DNA: TGCGCCAGCAGTGGAGACAGCGCGAGAAACCAGTACTTC. Its protein product is CASSGDSARNQYF.

V gene TRBV6-2 or TRBV6-3 combines with J gene TRBJ2-1; possibly TRBD2 for D (7 bases). Trimming removed 7 bases at V and 7 bases at J, with 11 bases between. Germline V gene lookup returns CDR1 MNHEY and CDR2 SVGEGT. The CDR3 is 12 residues long. The CDR3 spells CASKGGGNEQFF. CDR3 bases: TGTGCCAGCAAGGGAGGGGGGAATGAGCAGTTCTTC.

CDR3 DNA: TGTGCCAGCAGCCTAGGGGGGGCCCGAGGGACTGAAGCTTTCTTT. Translated, it gives CASSLGGARGTEAFF. The V call is TRBV12-3 or TRBV12-4, the J call TRBJ1-1, with a possible D match to TRBD1 (6 bases). The CDR3 spans 15 residues. Trimming left V 6 bases short and J 5 bases short, with 19 bases between.

J is TRBJ2-7 and V is TRBV30, with 10 bases that match TRBD2. Per the germline V gene, CDR1 is GTSNPN and CDR2 is SVGIG (reference sequence). J lost 1 base, V lost 0 bases, and 15 bases had no gene match. The CDR3 extends over 19 amino acids. The CDR3 nucleotides are TGTGCCTGGAGTGTGGTTGGGGCTAGCGGGAGATCTGGTTCCTACGAGCAGTACTTC. Its protein is CAWSVVGASGRSGSYEQYF. Full variable domain (remainder filled in from reference TRBV30 and TRBJ2-7): SQTIHQWPATLVQPVGSPLSLECTVEGTSNPNLYWYRQAAGRGLQLLFYSVGIGQISSEVPQNLSASRPQDRQFILSSKKLLLSDSGFYLCAWSVVGASGRSGSYEQYFGPGTRLTVT.

The chain joins TRBV7-2 to TRBJ1-5; D gene ambiguous. Trimming took off 5 bases at V and 3 bases at J, with 14 bases between the two ends. From germline, CDR1 is SGHTA and CDR2 FQGNSA. The CDR3 extends over 15 amino acids. CDR3 residues: CASSPVGIINQPQHF. In DNA form, the CDR3 reads TGTGCCAGCAGCCCTGTGGGTATTATCAATCAGCCCCAGCATTTT. Full variable domain (missing parts from reference TRBV7-2 and TRBJ1-5): GAGVSQSPSNKVTEKGKDVELRCDPISGHTALYWYRQSLGQGLEFLIYFQGNSAPDKSGLPSDRFSAERTGGSVSTLTIQRTQQEDSAVYLCASSPVGIINQPQHFGDGTRLSIL.

CDR3 nucleotide sequence: TGCGCCAGCAGCTTGGGGCAGGGCCTCCGCACAGATACGCAGTATTTT. Amino acids: CASSLGQGLRTDTQYF. The genes are TRBV5-1 and TRBJ2-3; TRBD1 might be the D (5 bases). The germline V and J ends were trimmed by 0 bases and 1 base, with 12 bases remaining between them. The CDR3 runs to 16 residues. Germline V lookup: CDR1 SGHRS, CDR2 YFSETQ.

The chain combines TRBV7-2 with TRBJ2-2; D gene uncertain. CDR1 SGHTA and CDR2 FQGNSA come from the germline V gene. V was pared by 0 bases and J by 6 bases, with 17 bases between. The CDR3 consists of 17 residues. The CDR3 sequence is CASSLAAANTGAGELFF. The CDR3 DNA reads as TGTGCCAGCAGCTTAGCGGCAGCGAACACGGGCGCCGGGGAGCTGTTTTTT.

This chain joins TRBV29-1 and TRBJ2-7; 9 bases agree with TRBD2. J lost 6 bases, V lost 1 base, and 10 bases had no gene match. This CDR3 region has 15 residues. The germline gives CDR1 SQVTM, CDR2 ANQGSEA. The CDR3 sequence: CSVEGLREGPGEQYF. The CDR3 nucleotides read TGCAGCGTTGAAGGACTGCGGGAGGGCCCAGGCGAGCAGTACTTC.

In its sample, this clonotype was seen a few times. The chain has TRBV3-1 and TRBJ2-1; 7 nucleotides align to TRBD2. The V gene's germline CDR1 is LGHDT and CDR2 YNNKEL (reference sequence). Germline trimming cut 4 bases from V and 12 bases from J; bases unmatched to any gene: 15. The CDR3 covers 15 residues. This CDR3 reads CASSLGISGGVPQFF. Here the CDR3 DNA reads TGTGCCAGCAGCCTTGGAATTTCGGGGGGAGTCCCGCAGTTCTTC.

This clonotype showed up many times. This chain uses TRBV10-3 with TRBJ2-5, with TRBD2 identical over 9 bases. The V segment lost 7 bases and the J segment 4 bases; nucleotides outside the gene matches: 19. CDR1 is ENHRY and CDR2 is SYGVKD in the germline V gene. The CDR3 sequence is 18 residues long. The CDR3 loop is CAIKNGALAGPSGETQYF. The DNA for the CDR3 is TGTGCCATCAAGAACGGTGCACTAGCGGGCCCATCTGGAGAGACCCAGTACTTC.

This clonotype was detected only a few times. The chain combines TRBV6-5 with TRBJ2-7; 8 bases are shared with TRBD1. The junction had 6 bases not matched to a gene; V was cut back by 2 bases and J by 3 bases. The CDR3 consists of 15 residues. CDR1 and CDR2 (germline): MNHEY, SVGAGI. The CDR3 sequence: CASSYRTGLFYEQYF. The CDR3 region has the DNA TGTGCCAGCAGTTACCGGACAGGGCTGTTCTACGAGCAGTACTTC.

The J gene is TRBJ2-5, the V gene TRBV7-2, with 12 bases lining up with TRBD2. This CDR3 contains 16 residues. With 2 bases clipped from V and 6 bases from J, the junction kept 7 bases outside the gene matches. Looked up from germline, CDR1 is SGHTA and CDR2 is FQGNSA. The CDR3 bases are TGTGCCAGCAGCTTAATTGCTAGCGGGGGGGTACAGACCCAGTACTTC. As protein: CASSLIASGGVQTQYF.

This clonotype was seen a handful of times. The chain employs TRBV6-6 and TRBJ1-2; the D is unclear. With 2 bases removed from V and 0 bases from J, the gap between germline ends came to 10 bases. The germline CDR1 and CDR2 sequences are MNHNY and SVGAGI (reference sequence). CDR3 size: 15 residues. CDR3 bases: TGTGCCAGCAGTTACGTGGGAATAGCTAACTATGGCTACACCTTC. It encodes CASSYVGIANYGYTF.

CDR3 in amino acids: CASRSPLAQGMNQPQHF. The CDR3 coding sequence is TGTGCCAGCAGATCCCCCCTCGCCCAGGGCATGAATCAGCCCCAGCATTTT. The J gene is TRBJ1-5, the V gene TRBV6-6, with D tentatively TRBD1 (5 bases). CDR3 size: 17 residues. Trimming pared 6 bases from V and 4 bases from J, leaving 22 bases between. Per the germline V gene, CDR1 is MNHNY and CDR2 is SVGAGI (reference sequence).

Ten or more counts support this clonotype. CDR3 nucleotides: TGTGCCAGCAGCTCGGGACTAGCGGGGGGAGAGACCCAGTACTTC. Its translation is CASSSGLAGGETQYF. V gene TRBV7-8 combines with J gene TRBJ2-5, with 15 positions matching TRBD2. The junction had 1 base not matched to a gene; V was cut back by 4 bases and J by 4 bases. CDR1 and CDR2 from the germline V gene are SGHVS and FQNEAQ. The CDR3 consists of 15 residues.

At least ten counts were recorded for this clonotype. The gene calls are TRBV4-3 and TRBJ2-1; 8 bases match TRBD1. Per germline, CDR1 LGHNA and CDR2 YSLEER. The trim removed 0 bases at V and 4 bases at J, leaving 8 bases unmatched. This CDR3 contains 17 residues. The CDR3 loop is CASSQDLDREGYNEQFF. CDR3 DNA: TGCGCCAGCAGCCAAGATTTGGACAGGGAAGGATACAATGAGCAGTTCTTC.

J is TRBJ2-7 and V is TRBV5-1, with TRBD1 matching 7 bases. This CDR3 has 15 amino acids. Germline V gene data show CDR1 as SGHRS and CDR2 as YFSETQ. V gave up 3 bases and J gave up 0 bases; unmatched junction bases: 6. In nucleotides, the CDR3 is TGCGCCAGCAGCTGGGGGACAGTTGACTCCTACGAGCAGTACTTC. The encoded protein is CASSWGTVDSYEQYF.

Only a few counts were recorded for this clonotype. CDR3 in DNA: TGCGCCAGCACCCCATGGGCAGGGTTCACTGAAGCTTTCTTT. Its translation: CASTPWAGFTEAFF. This chain joins TRBV5-1 and TRBJ1-1; possible D gene TRBD1, 5 bases. The length of the CDR3 is 14 residues. V was pared by 6 bases and J by 4 bases, with 16 bases between. Germline CDR1 is SGHRS and CDR2 is YFSETQ.

The rearrangement uses TRBV20-1 and TRBJ2-5, with D unresolved. The CDR3 runs 11 residues. Germline V lookup: CDR1 DFQATT, CDR2 SNEGSKA (reference sequence). Trimming shortened V by 6 bases and J by 5 bases, and 10 bases separated the two germline ends. In DNA form, the CDR3 reads TGCAGTGCGAAGTGGCGGGAGACCCAGTACTTC. Translated, it gives CSAKWRETQYF.

This clonotype has just a few counts. This chain uses TRBV4-1 with TRBJ1-5; perhaps TRBD1 as D (6 bases). With 6 bases removed from V and 5 bases from J, the gap between germline ends came to 14 bases. Germline CDR1 MGHRA, CDR2 YSYEKL. The CDR3 has 14 residues. This CDR3 reads CASSRHHRDQPQHF. CDR3 bases: TGCGCCAGCAGTCGTCACCACAGGGATCAGCCCCAGCATTTT.